These T cell receptor beta chains were read from a single sample in a study of blood T cell repertoires in COVID-19. Measured with immunoSEQ multiplex PCR; TCRdb has only the in-frame clones, and not every one. The sample holds over 250,000 clones, roughly 90% seen once. The specimen was peripheral blood. The source is a woman aged 25-40 years with COVID-19, enrolled during active disease. CDR3s include the opening cysteine and the closing phenylalanine or tryptophan. D genes are given only for firm matches. Some rows mark clone size as missing; the rest say once, few, many or name a class of expanded clone.

cdr3_aa | cdr3_nt | j_call | d_call | v_call | clone_size
CASSFFQGFEKLFF | TGTGCCAGCAGCTTTTTTCAGGGCTTCGAAAAACTGTTTTTT | TRBJ1-4 | NA | TRBV7-9 | NA
CASSLAGAADTQYF | TGTGCCAGCAGCTTAGCGGGAGCGGCAGATACGCAGTATTTT | TRBJ2-3 | NA | TRBV11-2 | NA
CASSLSPAGELFF | TGTGCCAGCAGTTTATCCCCCGCCGGGGAGCTGTTTTTT | TRBJ2-2 | NA | TRBV27 | NA
CASSLWGTGFSNEQFF | TGTGCCAGCAGTTTATGGGGGACAGGATTTAGCAATGAGCAGTTCTTC | TRBJ2-1 | TRBD1 | TRBV27 | NA
CAISQRTGPSYEQYF | TGTGCCATCAGTCAAAGGACAGGGCCTTCCTACGAGCAGTACTTC | TRBJ2-7 | TRBD1 | TRBV10-3 | NA
CAWSVGPGSSGNTIYF | TGTGCCTGGAGTGTGGGGCCTGGCAGCTCTGGAAACACCATATATTTT | TRBJ1-3 | NA | TRBV30 | NA
CASSIEARNTGELFF | TGTGCCAGTAGTATAGAGGCAAGGAACACCGGGGAGCTGTTTTTT | TRBJ2-2 | NA | TRBV19 | NA
CASSLRTGGTSSYTF | TGCGCCAGCAGCTTGCGTACAGGGGGAACGAGCAGCTACACCTTC | TRBJ1-2 | TRBD1 | TRBV5-1 | NA
CASSPPKETQYF | TGTGCCAGCAGTCCCCCCAAAGAGACCCAGTACTTC | TRBJ2-5 | NA | TRBV28 | once
CASSRGTSGVYEQYF | TGTGCCAGCAGCCGTGGGACTAGCGGGGTCTACGAGCAGTACTTC | TRBJ2-7 | TRBD2 | TRBV14 | NA
CASSFGQGGTEAFF | TGTGCCAGCAGTTTCGGACAGGGCGGCACTGAAGCTTTCTTT | TRBJ1-1 | TRBD1 | TRBV6-4 | NA
CASSVTYSGANVLTF | TGTGCCAGCAGCGTCACCTACTCTGGGGCCAACGTCCTGACTTTC | TRBJ2-6 | NA | TRBV9 | NA
CASSLGQKDTSNEQFF | TGCGCCAGCAGCTTGGGACAAAAGGACACCAGCAATGAGCAGTTCTTC | TRBJ2-1 | NA | TRBV5-1 | NA
CASSPDLYNEQFF | TGCGCCAGCAGCCCGGACTTGTACAATGAGCAGTTCTTC | TRBJ2-1 | NA | TRBV5-1 | NA
CASSLTGQVHGYTF | TGTGCCAGCAGCTTGACGGGACAGGTTCATGGCTACACCTTC | TRBJ1-2 | TRBD1 | TRBV5-8 | NA
CASSLGSSGNTIYF | TGCGCCAGCAGCTTGGGGAGCTCTGGAAACACCATATATTTT | TRBJ1-3 | NA | TRBV5-1 | once
CAITNRQGPRDEQYF | TGTGCCATCACCAATAGACAGGGGCCCAGGGACGAGCAGTACTTC | TRBJ2-7 | TRBD1 | TRBV10-3 | NA
CASSLTGRTEAFF | TGTGCCAGCAGTCTGACAGGGCGGACTGAAGCTTTCTTT | TRBJ1-1 | TRBD1 | TRBV28 | NA
CASSEAPLDGTDTQYF | TGTGCCAGCAGTGAAGCGCCGCTAGATGGAACAGATACGCAGTATTTT | TRBJ2-3 | NA | TRBV2 | NA
CASTSGLAGYNEQFF | TGTGCCAGCACCTCAGGACTAGCGGGCTACAATGAGCAGTTCTTC | TRBJ2-1 | TRBD2 | TRBV6-5 | NA
CASRAEGQETEAFF | TGTGCCAGCAGGGCAGAGGGACAGGAGACTGAAGCTTTCTTT | TRBJ1-1 | TRBD1 | TRBV25-1 | NA
CASSLLAGDNSPLHF | TGTGCCAGCAGCTTACTGGCAGGGGATAATTCACCCCTCCACTTT | TRBJ1-6 | NA | TRBV7-9 | NA
CASSKDRGTGEQYF | TGCGCCAGCAGTAAGGACAGGGGGACGGGCGAGCAGTACTTC | TRBJ2-7 | TRBD1 | TRBV5-1 | NA
CSVDATGNTGELFF | TGCAGCGTTGATGCGACAGGGAACACCGGGGAGCTGTTTTTT | TRBJ2-2 | NA | TRBV29-1 | NA
CASSEVLAALETQYF | TGTGCCAGCAGTGAAGTACTAGCGGCACTAGAGACCCAGTACTTC | TRBJ2-5 | TRBD2 | TRBV2 | NA
CASSRPGLAGNEQFF | TGTGCCAGCAGTCGTCCGGGACTAGCGGGGAATGAGCAGTTCTTC | TRBJ2-1 | TRBD2 | TRBV6-5 | NA
CSASEPRDYNEQFF | TGCAGTGCTAGTGAACCCCGGGATTACAATGAGCAGTTCTTC | TRBJ2-1 | NA | TRBV20-1 | NA